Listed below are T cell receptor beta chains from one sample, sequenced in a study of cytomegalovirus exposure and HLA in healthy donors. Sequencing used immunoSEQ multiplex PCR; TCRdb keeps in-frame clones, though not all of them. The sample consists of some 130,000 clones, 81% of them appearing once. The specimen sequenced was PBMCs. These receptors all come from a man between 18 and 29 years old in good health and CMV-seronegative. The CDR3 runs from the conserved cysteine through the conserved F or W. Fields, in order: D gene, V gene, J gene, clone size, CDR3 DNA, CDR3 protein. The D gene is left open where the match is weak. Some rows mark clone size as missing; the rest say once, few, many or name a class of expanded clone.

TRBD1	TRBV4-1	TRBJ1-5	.	TGCGCCAGCAGCCAAGATAAGGACAGGGGGCCTCAGCCCCAGCATTTT	CASSQDKDRGPQPQHF
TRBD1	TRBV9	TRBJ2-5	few	TGTGCCAGCAGCGTAACGGACAGGACTCAAGAGACCCAGTACTTC	CASSVTDRTQETQYF
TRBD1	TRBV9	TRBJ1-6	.	TGTGCCAGCAGCGTAGCTACAGGGGCGGATTCACCCCTCCACTTT	CASSVATGADSPLHF
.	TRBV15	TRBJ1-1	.	TGTGCCACCAGCAGATTAACAATGAACACTGAAGCTTTCTTT	CATSRLTMNTEAFF
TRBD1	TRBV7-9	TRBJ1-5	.	TGTGCCAGCAGCACGACAGGGGTCCTCAATCAGCCCCAGCATTTT	CASSTTGVLNQPQHF
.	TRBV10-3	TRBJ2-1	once	TGTGCCATCAGGGGACTCCATTACAATGAGCAGTTCTTC	CAIRGLHYNEQFF
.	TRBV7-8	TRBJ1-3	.	TGTGCCAGCAGCTTAGAGGGCCGAACAGGGTTCAACACCATATATTTT	CASSLEGRTGFNTIYF
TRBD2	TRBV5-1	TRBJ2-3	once	TGCGCCAGCAGCTACAGCGGGGCAAGCACAGATACGCAGTATTTT	CASSYSGASTDTQYF
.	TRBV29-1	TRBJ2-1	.	TGCAGCGTTGAGGCCAGGGTCTCCTACAATGAGCAGTTCTTC	CSVEARVSYNEQFF
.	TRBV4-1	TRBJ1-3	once	TGCGCCAGCACTCCAGGTCCCAGCTCTGGAAACACCATATATTTT	CASTPGPSSGNTIYF
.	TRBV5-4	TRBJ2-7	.	TGTGCCAGCAGCTCGTGGGGGGCCTACGAGCAGTACTTC	CASSSWGAYEQYF
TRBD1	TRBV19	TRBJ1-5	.	TGTGCCAGTAGTATCGGACAGGGCCTTAGCAATCAGCCCCAGCATTTT	CASSIGQGLSNQPQHF
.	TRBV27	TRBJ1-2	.	TGTGCCAGCAGCTCGATCGACAGCTATGGCTACACCTTC	CASSSIDSYGYTF
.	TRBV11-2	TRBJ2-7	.	TGTGCCAGCAGCTTCGAGAATCTCCACGAGCAGTACTTC	CASSFENLHEQYF
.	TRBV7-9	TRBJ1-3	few	TGTGCCAGCAGCTTATGGACAGTTCCTCGCTCTGGAAACACCATATATTTT	CASSLWTVPRSGNTIYF
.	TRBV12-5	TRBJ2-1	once	TGTGCTAGTGGTTTGGTACCCGGGACAAGCTCCTACAATGAGCAGTTCTTC	CASGLVPGTSSYNEQFF
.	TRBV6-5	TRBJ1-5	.	TGTGCCAGCAGACCGACAGGTAGCAATCAGCCCCAGCATTTT	CASRPTGSNQPQHF
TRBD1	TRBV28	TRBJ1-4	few	TGTGCCAGCAGTTTCCGCCGGACAGGAGTAAATGAAAAACTGTTTTTT	CASSFRRTGVNEKLFF